One sample yielded the 31 T cell receptor beta chains listed below, sequenced in a study of control samples from healthy donors and cancer patients. This table comes from immunoSEQ multiplex PCR, and its TCRdb copy is limited to in-frame clones, with some not included. The data show about 180,000 clones, almost 90% seen once. Sequencing used blood. These receptors were collected from a woman between 45 and 65 years old in good health.

This clone was seen a handful of times. The rearrangement uses TRBV20-1 and TRBJ1-2; tentative D call: TRBD1 (6 bases). Trimming left V 6 bases short and J 8 bases short, with 7 bases between. Germline CDR1 and CDR2: DFQATT and SNEGSKA (reference sequence). CDR3 length: 9 amino acids. The CDR3 region is CSAGQGYTF. The DNA of the CDR3 is TGCAGTGCCGGACAGGGCTACACCTTC.

The chain combines TRBV30 with TRBJ1-3; 8 positions agree with TRBD1. Looked up from germline, CDR1 is GTSNPN and CDR2 is SVGIG (reference sequence). Trimming at V came to 5 bases and at J to 3 bases, leaving 0 bases not matched to a gene. The CDR3 length is 12 residues. CDR3 sequence (DNA): TGTGCCTGGGGACAGGGTGGAAACACCATATATTTT. Protein: CAWGQGGNTIYF. The full variable domain, in which reference TRBV30 and TRBJ1-3 provide the parts outside the CDR3, is SQTIHQWPATLVQPVGSPLSLECTVEGTSNPNLYWYRQAAGRGLQLLFYSVGIGQISSEVPQNLSASRPQDRQFILSSKKLLLSDSGFYLCAWGQGGNTIYFGEGSWLTVV.

This chain links TRBV15 with TRBJ1-2; no firm D call. Trimming took off 4 bases at V and 1 base at J, with 13 bases between the two ends. This CDR3 region has 15 residues. The V gene's germline CDR1 is LNHNV and CDR2 YYDKDF (reference sequence). This CDR3 reads CATSNLRVSNYGYTF. The CDR3 DNA follows: TGTGCCACCAGCAACTTGAGGGTTAGTAACTATGGCTACACCTTC.

In nucleotides, the CDR3 is TGTGCCAGCAGCTCGGGACACTATGGCTACACCTTC. It specifies CASSSGHYGYTF. J is TRBJ1-2 and V is TRBV7-3; the D gene is possibly TRBD1 (5 bases). V was clipped by 4 bases and J by 3 bases, with 6 bases between them. Germline V gene data show CDR1 as SGHTA and CDR2 as FQGTGA. The CDR3 sequence is 12 residues long.

The V and J genes are TRBV6-1 and TRBJ2-2; D might be TRBD2 (5 bases). CDR3 length: 18 residues. Germline assignment: CDR1 MNHNS and CDR2 SASEGT. Trimming stripped 0 bases from V and 5 bases from J, with 19 bases between. Written as DNA, the CDR3 is TGTGCCAGCAGTGAAGCCTTTTGGGTAGCGAGCACAACCGGGGAGCTGTTTTTT. Translated, it gives CASSEAFWVASTTGELFF.

V gene TRBV9 combines with J gene TRBJ1-6; 7 bases line up with TRBD1. This CDR3 is built from 15 residues. Unmatched junction bases numbered 10, after V lost 6 bases and J lost 7 bases. The germline gives CDR1 SGDLS, CDR2 YYNGEE. CDR3 in DNA: TGTGCCAGCACTTTTTCGGGGACAGCGAATTCACCCCTCCACTTT. Translation gives CASTFSGTANSPLHF.

This clone was counted once. This chain links TRBV21-1 with TRBJ1-5. TRBV21-1 is a recognized pseudogene. The CDR3 length is 17 residues. The CDR3 spells CASSKEVTPRLAQPQHF. CDR3 nucleotide sequence: TGTGCCAGCAGCAAAGAGGTTACCCCGAGGCTGGCTCAGCCCCAGCATTTT.

The J gene is TRBJ2-5, the V gene TRBV15; possible D gene TRBD1, 6 bases. V gave up 5 bases and J gave up 5 bases, with 18 bases separating them. This CDR3 contains 15 residues. CDR1 is LNHNV and CDR2 is YYDKDF in the germline V gene (reference sequence). CDR3 DNA sequence: TGTGCCACCAGCCAAAACTTCAGGGGCCCGGAGACCCAGTACTTC. This sequence encodes CATSQNFRGPETQYF. Full variable domain (rest looked up from reference TRBV15 and TRBJ2-5): DAMVIQNPRYQVTQFGKPVTLSCSQTLNHNVMYWYQQKSSQAPKLLFHYYDKDFNNEADTPDNFQSRRPNTSFCFLDIRSPGLGDTAMYLCATSQNFRGPETQYFGPGTRLLVL.

The chain carries TRBV6-6 and TRBJ1-1; 8 positions agree with TRBD1. The CDR3 covers 16 residues. The V segment lost 6 bases and the J segment 5 bases; nucleotides outside the gene matches: 14. Germline V gene data show CDR1 as MNHNY and CDR2 as SVGAGI (reference sequence). CDR3 loop: CASRPLTGGMGTEAFF. The DNA of the CDR3 is TGTGCCAGCAGGCCTCTTACAGGGGGAATGGGTACTGAAGCTTTCTTT.

This clone was observed once. The V and J genes are TRBV7-2 and TRBJ2-2; D is unresolved. The V end lost 5 bases, the J end lost 5 bases, and 15 bases lay between the germline ends. This CDR3 comprises 15 residues. Germline assignment: CDR1 SGHTA and CDR2 FQGNSA. This CDR3 reads CASSLSRVGTGELFF. The CDR3 DNA reads TGTGCCAGCAGCCTGAGTAGGGTAGGGACCGGGGAGCTGTTTTTT. The whole variable domain, filled in from reference TRBV7-2 and TRBJ2-2, reads GAGVSQSPSNKVTEKGKDVELRCDPISGHTALYWYRQSLGQGLEFLIYFQGNSAPDKSGLPSDRFSAERTGGSVSTLTIQRTQQEDSAVYLCASSLSRVGTGELFFGEGSRLTVL.

V gene TRBV24-1 combines with J gene TRBJ2-1; 9 bases line up with TRBD2. Germline lookup yields CDR1 KGHDR and CDR2 SFDVKD. This CDR3 contains 17 residues. The ends lost 1 base at V and 0 bases at J; junction bases unmatched: 3. The CDR3 coding sequence is TGTGCCACCAGTGATTTCCCGACTAGCGGCTCCTACAATGAGCAGTTCTTC. As protein: CATSDFPTSGSYNEQFF.

The chain joins TRBV6-2 or TRBV6-3 to TRBJ2-7; D is possibly TRBD1 (6 bases). The CDR3 sequence is 14 residues long. Deletions cut 2 bases from V and 2 bases from J, with 10 bases between. The germline gives CDR1 MNHEY, CDR2 SVGEGT. For the CDR3, the DNA is TGTGCCAGCAGTTACGGCCAGGGGCCCTACGAGCAGTACTTC. This gives the protein CASSYGQGPYEQYF.

This chain connects TRBV5-3 to TRBJ2-7, with TRBD2 matching over 9 bases. TRBV5-3 is an ORF; its function is uncertain. The CDR3 totals 17 residues. J lost 2 bases, V lost 0 bases, and 9 bases had no gene match. In DNA, the CDR3 is TGTGCCAGAAGCTTGGTTGGGGGGACTAGCTGTCCCTACGAGCAGTACTTC. This codes for CARSLVGGTSCPYEQYF.

This clone was counted only a few times. The rearrangement joins TRBV4-2 to TRBJ2-7; TRBD2 matches 8 bases. Germline trimming cut 3 bases from V and 0 bases from J; bases unmatched to any gene: 4. Germline-derived CDR1 and CDR2 are LGHNA and YNFKEQ. The CDR3 runs 15 residues. The CDR3 spells CASSHSGKSSYEQYF. Here the CDR3 DNA reads TGTGCCAGCAGCCATAGCGGGAAGAGCTCCTACGAGCAGTACTTC.

The chain couples TRBV20-1 to TRBJ1-2; D is ambiguous. The length of the CDR3 is 10 residues. The V end lost 6 bases, the J end lost 3 bases, and 5 bases lay between the germline ends. Per germline, CDR1 DFQATT and CDR2 SNEGSKA (reference sequence). CDR3 DNA: TGCAGTGCCCCCCACTATGGCTACACCTTC. This gives the protein CSAPHYGYTF.

This chain links TRBV5-1 with TRBJ1-2; TRBD1 matches 9 bases. The CDR3 has 15 residues. V lost 3 bases, J lost 6 bases, and 9 bases stayed unmatched. CDR1 SGHRS and CDR2 YFSETQ come from the germline V gene. The CDR3 sequence: CASSYGTGRADGYTF. As DNA, the CDR3 is TGCGCCAGCAGCTACGGGACAGGGCGAGCGGATGGCTACACCTTC.

This clone was seen just once. The chain is built from TRBV15 and TRBJ2-3, with 7 bases fitting TRBD1. Germline V lookup: CDR1 LNHNV, CDR2 YYDKDF (reference sequence). The V gene end was trimmed by 3 bases and the J gene end by 4 bases; junction bases not matched to a gene: 7. The length of the CDR3 is 15 residues. CDR3 sequence (DNA): TGTGCCACCAGCAGGGGAGCCGGGACAGCAGATACGCAGTATTTT. Translation: CATSRGAGTADTQYF.

In this sample, this clone turned up a few times. The rearrangement uses TRBV11-2 and TRBJ2-1, with 7 bases that match TRBD1. J was trimmed by 0 bases and V by 5 bases; bases with no gene match: 16. Germline assignment: CDR1 SGHAT and CDR2 FQNNGV. CDR3 length: 19 residues. The DNA for the CDR3 is TGTGCCAGCAGCCCCAACCCGGGACAGCTGACGGGCTCCTACAATGAGCAGTTCTTC. This gives the protein CASSPNPGQLTGSYNEQFF.

This sequence joins TRBV6-5 and TRBJ1-2; 9 bases are shared with TRBD1. The V gene end was trimmed by 5 bases and the J gene end by 2 bases; junction bases not matched to a gene: 6. CDR1 MNHEY and CDR2 SVGAGI come from the germline V gene. The CDR3 consists of 15 residues. The CDR3 spells CASSTAQGANYGYTF. The CDR3 DNA follows: TGTGCCAGCAGTACCGCACAGGGGGCGAACTATGGCTACACCTTC.

This sequence joins TRBV6-5 and TRBJ2-2; perhaps TRBD1 as D (6 bases). CDR3 length: 14 amino acids. Germline V gives CDR1 MNHEY, CDR2 SVGAGI. Trimming left V 4 bases short and J 1 base short, with 7 bases between. CDR3 region: CASSLGQNTGELFF. The CDR3 DNA sequence: TGTGCCAGCAGTTTGGGACAGAACACCGGGGAGCTGTTTTTT.

The CDR3 here is CASSDNRGTYEQYF. Written as DNA, the CDR3 is TGTGCCAGCAGCGATAACAGGGGGACCTACGAGCAGTACTTC. The chain couples TRBV7-9 to TRBJ2-7; 8 nucleotides line up with TRBD1. Germline CDR1 is SEHNR and CDR2 is FQNEAQ (reference sequence). V was clipped by 5 bases and J by 2 bases; unmatched bases: 5. CDR3 length equals 14 residues.

V gene TRBV5-8 combines with J gene TRBJ1-5; D perhaps matches TRBD1 (5 bases). V shed 6 bases and J shed 0 bases, with 19 bases lying between them. The CDR3 is 17 amino acids. The germline V gene encodes CDR1 SGHTS and CDR2 YDEGEE. CDR3 DNA: TGTGCCAGCACCCGGGGGTTAGTAGTAAATAGCAATCAGCCCCAGCATTTT. Protein: CASTRGLVVNSNQPQHF.

This clone is a singleton in its sample. The genes are TRBV2 and TRBJ1-2; TRBD1 might be the D (5 bases). With 6 bases removed from V and 4 bases from J, the gap between germline ends came to 12 bases. This CDR3 contains 13 residues. Germline lookup yields CDR1 SNHLY and CDR2 FYNNEI. The CDR3 here is CASSENRFYGYTF. Here the CDR3 DNA reads TGTGCCAGCAGCGAAAACAGGTTCTATGGCTACACCTTC.

This CDR3 reads CASSIEDGAQETQYF. CDR3 coding DNA: TGTGCCAGTAGTATAGAGGATGGAGCCCAGGAGACCCAGTACTTC. J is TRBJ2-5 and V is TRBV19; no clear D gene. The CDR3 spans 15 residues. With 0 bases removed from V and 5 bases from J, the gap between germline ends came to 13 bases. The germline CDR1 and CDR2 sequences are LNHDA and SQIVND (reference sequence).

V gene TRBV15 combines with J gene TRBJ1-1, with D possibly TRBD1 on 5 matching bases. The V end was cut by 5 bases, the J end by 5 bases, with 12 bases between. The germline V gene has CDR1 LNHNV and CDR2 YYDKDF (reference sequence). The CDR3 has 13 amino acids. CDR3 nucleotides: TGTGCCACCAGCGGAAACTGGGGGACTGAAGCTTTCTTT. Amino acid sequence: CATSGNWGTEAFF.

This rearrangement joins TRBV18 to TRBJ2-7; TRBD1 agrees at 11 bases. After removal of 6 bases from V and 4 bases from J, the junction contained 8 bases not matched to a gene. CDR3 length equals 15 residues. Germline V CDR1 and CDR2: KGHSH, LQKENI. This CDR3 is CASSQGGQGAYEQYF. Here the CDR3 DNA reads TGTGCCAGCTCTCAGGGCGGACAGGGGGCATACGAGCAGTACTTC.

This sequence joins TRBV6-5 and TRBJ1-6; possible D gene TRBD1, 6 bases. CDR3 size: 10 residues. The germline gives CDR1 MNHEY, CDR2 SVGAGI. CDR3 nucleotides: TGTGGGAGGGGGGATTCACCCCTCCACTTT. Translation gives CGRGDSPLHF.

CDR3 amino acids: CASSPWASDRGQYGYTF. DNA of the CDR3: TGTGCCAGCAGCCCGTGGGCCTCGGACAGGGGGCAGTATGGCTACACCTTC. The chain joins TRBV28 to TRBJ1-2; the match to TRBD1 covers 11 bases. From germline, CDR1 is MDHEN and CDR2 SYDVKM. This CDR3 contains 17 residues. V was pared by 6 bases and J by 5 bases, with 14 bases of the junction left unmatched.

This clone appeared a single time. The chain combines TRBV18 with TRBJ1-1; D gene uncertain. Germline-derived CDR1 and CDR2 are KGHSH and LQKENI. The CDR3 totals 15 residues. The germline V and J ends were trimmed by 2 bases and 3 bases, with 13 bases remaining between them. CDR3 sequence: CASSPMRTTHTEAFF. CDR3 coding DNA: TGTGCCAGCTCACCAATGAGGACCACCCACACTGAAGCTTTCTTT.

The rearrangement joins TRBV7-3 to TRBJ2-1; 7 nucleotides align to TRBD2. The CDR3 runs 14 residues. Germline CDR1 and CDR2: SGHTA and FQGTGA. V lost 3 bases, J lost 9 bases, and 8 bases stayed unmatched. For the CDR3, the DNA is TGTGCCAGCAGCTTTGACCGGGGGGTTGGTGAGCAGTTCTTC. Its translation: CASSFDRGVGEQFF.

This chain links TRBV18 with TRBJ2-2; maybe TRBD2 (5 bases). V lost 2 bases, J lost 0 bases, and 10 bases lay in between. The CDR3 runs to 16 residues. CDR1 is KGHSH, CDR2 LQKENI, per germline. The CDR3 bases are TGTGCCAGCTCACCAAGGGAGAAAGCGAACACCGGGGAGCTGTTTTTT. Amino acid sequence: CASSPREKANTGELFF.